The entry below gives a single TCR beta chain sequence along with its context. What it binds is unknown. Regarding donors, all were healthy bone marrow donors. Researchers ran the PCR with 60 Vbeta and 13 Jbeta primers. Sequenced by immunoSEQ multiplex PCR; TCRdb stores in-frame clones only, minus some. The table has around 150,000 clones, 70% to 90% seen once. This entry belongs to a study of cytomegalovirus exposure and HLA in healthy donors. Study-level findings and limits: TCR association rates varied by HLA locus in a later analysis, with DRB1 highest and HLA-C lowest. For most TCR beta V segments, an earlier analysis put the productive rate at about 90% or about 30% of the time. With high specificity and sensitivity, the classifier reportedly diagnosed cytomegalovirus status.

Sequencing used PBMCs. The TCR sequence derives from a woman in her thirties or forties in good health and CMV-seronegative.

The CDR3 DNA sequence: TGTGCCAGCAGTTCCCGAGGACTTCCGAGCTCCTACGAGCAGTACTTC. Amino acids: CASSSRGLPSSYEQYF. The chain has TRBV6-5 and TRBJ2-7; D may be TRBD2 (5 bases). V gave up 4 bases and J gave up 0 bases, with 16 bases separating them. The CDR3 is 16 amino acids. In germline, CDR1 is MNHEY, CDR2 SVGAGI.